This T cell receptor beta chain came from a study of blood T cell repertoires in COVID-19. Overall study: Donors in the United States, Italy and Spain gave samples during acute or convalescent COVID-19.

In the study's own analysis: Researchers report that nucleated cell counts were estimated from reference gene primer amplification. Some clones are missing from TCRdb's copy, which holds only in-frame ones; the method was immunoSEQ multiplex PCR. From that table come the V and J calls and clone size; the DNA was used to work out D and trimming. This sample has around 620,000 clones, with approximately 90% found just once. This receptor was taken from a woman under 30 with acute or convalescent COVID-19. Material for sequencing was peripheral blood.

The CDR3 loop is CASSYVDRDEKLFF. The CDR3 bases are TGTGCCAGCAGTTACGTCGACAGAGATGAAAAACTGTTTTTT. This chain joins TRBV6-5 and TRBJ1-4; maybe TRBD1 (5 bases). Germline CDR1 reads MNHEY; CDR2 reads SVGAGI. Trimming removed 2 bases from V and 6 bases from J, with 10 bases in between. CDR3 length equals 14 residues.